The 8 T cell receptor beta chains in this list originate from one sample, sequenced in a study of blood T cell repertoires in COVID-19. Assay: immunoSEQ multiplex PCR; the TCRdb copy retains only in-frame clones and omits some. Of about 120,000 clones listed, about four fifths were seen once; the top ten hold 15% to 20%. The source material was peripheral blood. These receptors were obtained from a man between 60 and 75 years old with active or convalescent COVID-19.

This clone was seen a few times. The V call is TRBV6-2 or TRBV6-3, the J call TRBJ2-7; the D is unclear. Germline V gene lookup returns CDR1 MNHEY and CDR2 SVGEGT. V was shortened by 2 bases and J by 2 bases, with 7 bases between the two germline ends. The CDR3 extends over 13 amino acids. CDR3 in amino acids: CASSYEEAYEQYF. The CDR3 DNA reads as TGTGCCAGCAGTTACGAGGAAGCCTACGAGCAGTACTTC.

V usage is TRBV7-2 and J usage is TRBJ1-3; tentative D call: TRBD1 (5 bases). V lost 4 bases to trimming and J lost 4 bases, with 14 bases between them. There are 15 residues in the CDR3. Germline V CDR1 and CDR2: SGHTA, FQGNSA. CDR3 bases: TGTGCCAGCAGCTCAGGGCCCAACCGGGGAAACACCATATATTTT. As protein: CASSSGPNRGNTIYF.

The count of this clone is one. This rearrangement joins TRBV28 to TRBJ2-1, with unresolved D. Germline-derived CDR1 and CDR2 are MDHEN and SYDVKM. Deletions cut 4 bases from V and 10 bases from J, with 14 bases between. The CDR3 is 13 amino acids. The CDR3 DNA reads as TGTGCCAGCAGTTCCCCCAGTGTAAAGGAGCAGTTCTTC. Translation: CASSSPSVKEQFF.

The rearrangement joins TRBV24-1 to TRBJ2-2; maybe TRBD2 (6 bases). Germline V lookup: CDR1 KGHDR, CDR2 SFDVKD. The CDR3 has 17 residues. V lost 4 bases, J lost 3 bases, and 17 bases lay in between. CDR3 loop: CATSDPSHGGYTGELFF. CDR3 nucleotides: TGTGCCACCAGTGACCCCTCCCACGGGGGATACACCGGGGAGCTGTTTTTT.

The chain combines TRBV4-2 with TRBJ2-1, with 9 positions matching TRBD2. The CDR3 runs to 15 residues. Germline-derived CDR1 and CDR2 are LGHNA and YNFKEQ. The V and J ends lost 0 bases and 7 bases, in that order; junction bases with no gene match: 4. Here the CDR3 reads CASSQETSGRNEQFF. DNA of the CDR3: TGTGCCAGCAGCCAAGAGACTAGCGGAAGGAATGAGCAGTTCTTC.

The CDR3 sequence is CASSSGTRGRYNEQFF. The CDR3 DNA is TGTGCCAGCAGTTCCGGGACTAGGGGTAGATACAATGAGCAGTTCTTC. The chain carries TRBV28 and TRBJ2-1, with 8 bases aligning to TRBD2. The CDR3 runs 16 residues. V was pared by 4 bases and J by 4 bases, with 9 bases of the junction left unmatched. Germline V gene data show CDR1 as MDHEN and CDR2 as SYDVKM.

The chain employs TRBV24-1 and TRBJ2-5; 11 bases fit TRBD1. This CDR3 comprises 16 residues. Germline V gives CDR1 KGHDR, CDR2 SFDVKD. V lost 3 bases to trimming and J lost 4 bases; unmatched junction nucleotides: 6. DNA for the CDR3: TGTGCCACCAGTGATCCGGGACAGGGGGTCGTAGAGACCCAGTACTTC. This codes for CATSDPGQGVVETQYF.

This clone is a singleton in its sample. This chain connects TRBV3-1 (or the pseudogene TRBV3-2) to TRBJ1-1; 8 nucleotides line up with TRBD1. V lost 5 bases to trimming and J lost 0 bases; unmatched junction nucleotides: 20. Per the germline V gene, CDR1 is LGHDT and CDR2 is YNNKEL (reference sequence). This CDR3 has 20 amino acids. Here the CDR3 reads CASSSLPDRAEMRMNTEAFF. In DNA form, the CDR3 reads TGTGCCAGCAGCTCGCTTCCGGACAGGGCGGAAATGCGGATGAACACTGAAGCTTTCTTT.